The 7 T cell receptor beta chains below all came from one sample that was sequenced in a study of T cell responses to AZD1222 COVID-19 vaccine. Assay: immunoSEQ multiplex PCR; the TCRdb copy retains only in-frame clones and omits some. The sample lists approximately 190,000 clones; roughly 92% were seen once. Sequencing used peripheral blood, obtained on day 0 of AZD1222 vaccination. The source of these receptors is an adult in good health.

This sequence joins TRBV14 and TRBJ1-4; 7 bases are shared with TRBD1. CDR1 SGHDN and CDR2 FVKESK come from the germline V gene. The CDR3 extends over 17 amino acids. The V and J ends lost 4 bases and 8 bases, in that order; junction bases with no gene match: 16. CDR3 DNA sequence: TGTGCCAGCAGCCCCAGACAGGGAGCGGTCGGTTGGGAAAAACTGTTTTTT. This encodes CASSPRQGAVGWEKLFF.

The chain employs TRBV28 and TRBJ1-2; D is possibly TRBD1 (5 bases). V was clipped by 7 bases and J by 2 bases, with 14 bases between them. The CDR3 is 14 amino acids. CDR1 MDHEN and CDR2 SYDVKM come from the germline V gene. The CDR3 region has the DNA TGTGCCAGCATCTCGGGGCAGCAGAACTATGGCTACACCTTC. Encoded protein: CASISGQQNYGYTF.

The V and J genes are TRBV7-3 and TRBJ2-1; 10 bases map to TRBD2. Germline loops: CDR1 SGHTA, CDR2 FQGTGA. The length of the CDR3 is 16 residues. With V trimmed by 5 bases and J by 3 bases, 7 bases remained unmatched. CDR3 sequence: CASSALSGGLYNEQFF. In nucleotides, the CDR3 is TGTGCCAGCAGCGCCCTTAGCGGGGGGCTCTACAATGAGCAGTTCTTC. Complete variable domain (other parts from reference TRBV7-3 and TRBJ2-1): GAGVSQTPSNKVTEKGKYVELRCDPISGHTALYWYRQSLGQGPEFLIYFQGTGAADDSGLPNDRFFAVRPEGSVSTLKIQRTERGDSAVYLCASSALSGGLYNEQFFGPGTRLTVL.

The gene calls are TRBV29-1 and TRBJ1-1, with 7 bases identical to TRBD1. V dropped 6 bases and J dropped 1; count of bases not matched to a gene: 8. CDR1 and CDR2 from the germline V gene are SQVTM and ANQGSEA. The CDR3 length is 14 residues. The CDR3 spells CSVRRDSKNTEAFF. The CDR3 DNA is TGCAGCGTGAGGCGGGACAGCAAGAACACTGAAGCTTTCTTT.

This chain connects TRBV6-1 to TRBJ2-1; D not certain. Germline CDR1 is MNHNS and CDR2 is SASEGT. Trimming pared 2 bases from V and 6 bases from J, leaving 11 bases between. The CDR3 has 14 residues. CDR3 region: CASSESPWVNEQFF. Written as DNA, the CDR3 is TGTGCCAGCAGTGAAAGCCCGTGGGTCAATGAGCAGTTCTTC.

This clone was observed once. The chain combines TRBV28 with TRBJ2-7; 8 positions match TRBD2. The CDR3 length is 16 residues. J lost 1 base, V lost 3 bases, and 8 bases had no gene match. The V gene's germline CDR1 is MDHEN and CDR2 SYDVKM. The CDR3 loop reads CASSFALAALSYEQYF. CDR3 bases: TGTGCCAGCAGTTTTGCACTAGCGGCATTGTCCTACGAGCAGTACTTC.

A remark on this clone: One end of the junction is discordant with germline, which a read error may explain. The genes are TRBV3-1 (or the pseudogene TRBV3-2) and TRBJ2-7; TRBD1 or TRBD2 may be the D gene (5 bases each). From germline, CDR1 is LGHDT and CDR2 YNNKEL (reference sequence). This CDR3 contains 12 residues. The CDR3 here is CASSSPTEGRSF. The CDR3 coding sequence is TGTGCCAGCAGCTCTCCCACCGAGGGACGGTCCTTC.